The 9 T cell receptor beta chains given below trace back to one sample, sequenced in a study of cytotoxic CD8 clonotypes in ibrutinib-treated CLL. Repertoires were generated with immunoSEQ multiplex PCR, while TCRdb's copy carries only in-frame clones and drops some. Altogether fewer than 25,000 clones are present, about 68% being singletons, with the ten largest covering 6% to 9%. Sequencing used PBMCs, obtained before ibrutinib treatment. The origin of the receptors is a human donor with chronic lymphocytic leukemia.

The rearrangement joins TRBV9 to TRBJ2-1, with TRBD1 matching over 10 bases. V lost 3 bases to trimming and J lost 9 bases; unmatched junction nucleotides: 3. Germline CDR1 reads SGDLS; CDR2 reads YYNGEE. The CDR3 has 13 amino acids. CDR3 nucleotide sequence: TGTGCCAGCAGCGCCGGGGACAGGGGTGAGCAGTTCTTC. Encoded protein: CASSAGDRGEQFF.

This clone was counted between two and nine times. The chain employs TRBV6-6 and TRBJ1-3, with D perhaps matching TRBD1 (5 bases). The V gene's germline CDR1 is MNHNY and CDR2 SVGAGI (reference sequence). The CDR3 has 16 amino acids. The V end lost 8 bases, the J end lost 2 bases, and 19 bases lay between the germline ends. The CDR3 protein is CASRTGGRLTGNTIYF. The CDR3 DNA is TGTGCCAGCCGAACCGGGGGAAGACTTACTGGAAACACCATATATTTT.

This chain links TRBV25-1 with TRBJ1-5, with D maybe TRBD1 (6 bases). Germline V gene sequence: CDR1 MGHDK, CDR2 SYGVNS. V lost 5 bases, J lost 3 bases, and 17 bases lay in between. The CDR3 has 16 amino acids. The CDR3 DNA sequence: TGTGCCAGCAGTAACCAGCCGGACAGCCTCAATCAGCCCCAGCATTTT. Its protein is CASSNQPDSLNQPQHF.

The chain combines TRBV4-1 with TRBJ1-5, with D unclear. From germline, CDR1 is MGHRA and CDR2 YSYEKL. This CDR3 region has 16 residues. The V and J ends lost 1 base and 0 bases respectively, with 10 bases between them. This CDR3 reads CASSQGFSNSNQPQHF. In nucleotides, the CDR3 is TGCGCCAGCAGCCAAGGGTTTTCAAATAGCAATCAGCCCCAGCATTTT.

V gene TRBV30 combines with J gene TRBJ1-1; 7 bases line up with TRBD1. Germline trimming cut 3 bases from V and 11 bases from J; bases unmatched to any gene: 6. The germline gives CDR1 GTSNPN, CDR2 SVGIG (reference sequence). The CDR3 runs to 11 residues. The DNA for the CDR3 is TGTGCCTGGAGAACAGGGGTATACGCTTTCTTT. It translates to CAWRTGVYAFF.

V usage is TRBV6-1 and J usage is TRBJ1-2, with TRBD1 matching over 9 bases. The V and J ends lost 7 bases and 8 bases, in that order; junction bases with no gene match: 11. The CDR3 consists of 14 residues. Per the germline V gene, CDR1 is MNHNS and CDR2 is SASEGT. The CDR3 loop is CASNPDRGGGGYTF. CDR3 bases: TGTGCCAGCAATCCGGACAGGGGCGGGGGCGGCTACACCTTC.

The chain joins TRBV9 to TRBJ1-1; 11 nucleotides line up with TRBD1. With V trimmed by 4 bases and J by 1 base, 9 bases remained unmatched. Germline CDR1 reads SGDLS; CDR2 reads YYNGEE. The CDR3 is made up of 17 amino acids. CDR3: CASSSHPGTGGNTEAFF. Here the CDR3 DNA reads TGTGCCAGCAGCTCCCATCCGGGGACAGGGGGGAACACTGAAGCTTTCTTT.

The rearrangement uses TRBV6-1 and TRBJ1-4; tentatively, D is TRBD1 (5 bases). V was trimmed by 0 bases and J by 2 bases, leaving 7 bases between them. This CDR3 is 15 amino acids long. Germline V gene sequence: CDR1 MNHNS, CDR2 SASEGT. The CDR3 coding sequence is TGTGCCAGCAGTGAAGCGGGGGGGACTAATGAAAAACTGTTTTTT. As protein: CASSEAGGTNEKLFF.

A single count supports this clone. CDR3 loop: CASSVGFRGTYGYTF. The CDR3 nucleotides read TGTGCCAGCAGCGTAGGTTTTCGGGGGACCTATGGCTACACCTTC. The rearrangement links TRBV9 to TRBJ1-2, with D tentatively TRBD1 (5 bases). This CDR3 comprises 15 residues. The germline V gene has CDR1 SGDLS and CDR2 YYNGEE. Trimming stripped 0 bases from V and 4 bases from J, with 13 bases between.